This is a list of T cell receptor beta chains from one sample in a study of memory CD4+ T cells and cytomegalovirus serostatus. Assay: immunoSEQ multiplex PCR; the TCRdb copy retains only in-frame clones and omits some. This sample has over 40,000 clones, with just under 80% found just once. What was sequenced was memory CD4+ T cells from blood. These receptors all come from an adult in good health and CMV-seronegative. CDR3s include the opening cysteine and the closing phenylalanine or tryptophan. The order of the fields is V gene, clone size, D gene, CDR3 length, J gene, CDR3 protein, CDR3 DNA. D genes are given only for firm matches. Clone size is given for some rows only: seen once, a few or many times, or a class if the clone is expanded.

TRBV5-4	-	TRBD1	15	TRBJ1-1	CASSFRDRPNTEAFF	TGTGCCAGCAGCTTCCGGGACAGACCGAACACTGAAGCTTTCTTT
TRBV18	-	-	14	TRBJ1-1	CASSRQGANTEAFF	TGTGCCAGCTCACGGCAAGGGGCCAACACTGAAGCTTTCTTT
TRBV5-1	-	TRBD2	15	TRBJ2-1	CASSLILAGGNEQFF	TGCGCCAGCAGTCTAATACTAGCGGGGGGAAATGAGCAGTTCTTC
TRBV15	-	-	14	TRBJ1-2	CATSRDRLGYGYTF	TGTGCCACCAGCAGAGATAGATTGGGTTATGGCTACACCTTC
TRBV7-2	-	-	16	TRBJ1-2	CASSLVLRATRGGYTF	TGTGCCAGCAGCTTAGTATTGCGGGCAACGCGGGGTGGCTACACCTTC
TRBV28	-	-	14	TRBJ1-2	CASRVYRENYGYTF	TGTGCCAGCAGAGTTTACAGGGAGAACTATGGCTACACCTTC
TRBV6-1	-	-	12	TRBJ1-2	CASNDRVSGYTF	TGTGCCAGCAACGATAGGGTGAGCGGCTACACCTTC
TRBV7-2	few	TRBD2	15	TRBJ2-1	CASSQSGGAYNEQFF	TGTGCCAGCAGCCAGAGCGGGGGGGCCTACAATGAGCAGTTCTTC
TRBV5-5	-	-	14	TRBJ2-7	CASSLSKQRIQQYF	TGTGCCAGCAGCTTGTCAAAACAGCGGATACAGCAGTACTTC
TRBV11-3	few	-	13	TRBJ1-1	CASSLEEGTEAFF	TGTGCCAGCAGCTTAGAAGAGGGCACTGAAGCTTTCTTT
TRBV7-8	-	-	12	TRBJ1-1	CASRGGPTEAFF	TGTGCCAGCAGGGGGGGGCCCACTGAAGCTTTCTTT
TRBV2	-	TRBD1	14	TRBJ2-1	CASNRQGANNEQFF	TGTGCCAGCAATAGACAGGGGGCGAACAATGAGCAGTTCTTC
TRBV5-1	-	-	15	TRBJ2-1	CASSLYLQGGNEQFF	TGCGCCAGCAGCTTGTATTTGCAGGGTGGGAATGAGCAGTTCTTC
TRBV6-1	-	TRBD1	16	TRBJ2-4	CASSEFGTGRVHIQYF	TGTGCCAGCAGTGAATTCGGGACAGGGAGAGTTCACATTCAGTACTTC
TRBV7-8	-	-	12	TRBJ1-5	CAGGQFNQPQHF	TGTGCCGGAGGACAGTTTAATCAGCCCCAGCATTTT
TRBV5-1	-	-	16	TRBJ2-3	CASSEYIAVSTDTQYF	TGCGCCAGCAGCGAGTATATTGCGGTTAGCACAGATACGCAGTATTTT
TRBV6-4	-	-	17	TRBJ2-6	CASSPRTASSGANVLTF	TGTGCCAGCAGCCCTCGGACAGCCAGCTCTGGGGCCAACGTCCTGACTTTC
TRBV19	-	TRBD1	16	TRBJ2-5	CASSIGTGGVQETQYF	TGTGCCAGTAGTATAGGGACAGGGGGAGTGCAAGAGACCCAGTACTTC
TRBV28	-	-	14	TRBJ1-1	CASIGRSAGTEAFF	TGTGCCAGCATAGGACGATCGGCGGGCACTGAAGCTTTCTTT
TRBV11-2	-	TRBD1	15	TRBJ2-7	CASSSSGQAFHEQYF	TGTGCCAGCAGCTCATCGGGACAGGCGTTTCACGAGCAGTACTTC
TRBV25-1	-	TRBD1	16	TRBJ2-2	CASSDPRDRGTGELFF	TGTGCCAGCAGTGACCCCAGGGACAGGGGGACCGGGGAGCTGTTTTTT
TRBV5-1	-	-	14	TRBJ2-7	CASSSLGHTYEQYF	TGCGCCAGCAGCTCATTAGGACACACCTACGAGCAGTACTTC
TRBV7-2	-	TRBD2	17	TRBJ2-5	CASSPGTSGKYQETQYF	TGTGCCAGCAGCCCTGGGACTAGCGGGAAGTACCAAGAGACCCAGTACTTC
TRBV15	once	-	16	TRBJ1-4	CATDRGGAATNEKLFF	TGTGCCACCGACCGTGGAGGGGCCGCAACTAATGAAAAACTGTTTTTT